These 6 T cell receptor beta chains share one sample of origin, sequenced in a study of blood T cell repertoires in COVID-19. The assay was immunoSEQ multiplex PCR, and TCRdb's table has in-frame clones only and misses some. Among some 400,000 clones listed, 70% to 85% were seen once. Sequenced sample: peripheral blood. These receptors originate from a human donor with acute or convalescent COVID-19. The donor label of this sample is uncertain.

The gene calls are TRBV7-8 and TRBJ1-3, with a weak D call TRBD1 (6 bases). V was cut by 4 bases and J by 0 bases, with 13 bases left in between. This CDR3 comprises 16 residues. Germline V gene lookup returns CDR1 SGHVS and CDR2 FQNEAQ. The CDR3 sequence: CASSWGDRSSGNTIYF. CDR3 bases: TGTGCCAGCAGCTGGGGTGACAGGAGCTCTGGAAACACCATATATTTT.

This clone was seen just once. The chain has TRBV5-1 and TRBJ1-4; the match to TRBD1 covers 7 bases. The CDR3 consists of 16 residues. The trim removed 2 bases at V and 4 bases at J, leaving 8 bases unmatched. Germline lookup yields CDR1 SGHRS and CDR2 YFSETQ. The CDR3 DNA follows: TGCGCCAGCAGCTTTACTCTCGGGACAGATAATGAAAAACTGTTTTTT. Amino acid sequence: CASSFTLGTDNEKLFF.

This chain joins TRBV5-4 and TRBJ2-7, with TRBD2 matching over 11 bases. The CDR3 extends over 17 amino acids. CDR1 is SGHNT, CDR2 YYREEE, per germline (reference sequence). Germline trimming cut 2 bases from V and 2 bases from J; bases unmatched to any gene: 9. The CDR3 DNA reads TGTGCCAGCAGCTTTATGAAGATAGCGGGAGGGCCCTACGAGCAGTACTTC. Translating gives CASSFMKIAGGPYEQYF.

The chain combines TRBV10-3 with TRBJ2-2, with no clear D. CDR3 size: 17 residues. Germline CDR1 reads ENHRY; CDR2 reads SYGVKD. V was pared by 4 bases and J by 4 bases, with 19 bases between. The CDR3 is CAISGHLFSTGTGELFF. CDR3 coding DNA: TGTGCCATCAGTGGCCACCTCTTTAGCACGGGCACCGGGGAGCTGTTTTTT.

This sequence joins TRBV10-3 and TRBJ2-1, with 15 nucleotides matching TRBD2. V gave up 6 bases and J gave up 10 bases; unmatched junction bases: 4. The CDR3 is 14 amino acids. Germline V gene lookup returns CDR1 ENHRY and CDR2 SYGVKD. In DNA form, the CDR3 reads TGTGCCATCAGGGGACTAGCGGGAGGCGGAGAGCAGTTCTTC. Protein product: CAIRGLAGGGEQFF.

The rearrangement links TRBV19 to TRBJ1-2; the match to TRBD1 covers 7 bases. The CDR3 runs to 15 residues. V was clipped by 2 bases and J by 3 bases; unmatched bases: 6. Per the germline V gene, CDR1 is LNHDA and CDR2 is SQIVND (reference sequence). In DNA, the CDR3 is TGTGCCAGTAGTATAACAGGGGTCGCACACTATGGCTACACCTTC. Its protein product is CASSITGVAHYGYTF. Filled out from reference TRBV19 and TRBJ1-2, the complete variable domain reads DGGITQSPKYLFRKEGQNVTLSCEQNLNHDAMYWYRQDPGQGLRLIYYSQIVNDFQKGDIAEGYSVSREKKESFPLTVTSAQKNPTAFYLCASSITGVAHYGYTFGSGTRLTVV.